This T cell receptor (beta chain) is drawn from a study of T cell responses to AZD1222 COVID-19 vaccine. The method was immunoSEQ multiplex PCR; TCRdb's version includes in-frame clones alone and lacks a portion of them. The data contain some 140,000 clones, 92% of them singletons. The CDR3 totals 12 residues. Trimming removed 7 bases from V and 2 bases from J, with 8 bases in between. The sample in question was peripheral blood, obtained on day 0 of AZD1222 vaccination. The receptor was isolated from an adult in good health. V gene TRBV12-3 or TRBV12-4 combines with J gene TRBJ1-2; D unclear. As DNA, the CDR3 is TGTGCCAGCACGTACGGAAACTATGGCTACACCTTC. Encoded protein: CASTYGNYGYTF.